These T cell receptor beta chains were read from a single sample in a study of blood T cell repertoires in COVID-19. Only in-frame clones appear in the TCRdb table, and some are missing; sequencing was by immunoSEQ multiplex PCR. The sample includes under 45,000 clones, about 80% of them seen just once. The specimen was peripheral blood. These receptor sequences come from a human donor with acute or convalescent COVID-19. The donor label of this sample is uncertain. CDR3s include the opening cysteine and the closing phenylalanine or tryptophan. Each record gives: clone size, J gene, D gene, V gene, CDR3 DNA, CDR3 protein. D genes are given only for firm matches. The listing skips clone size in some rows; elsewhere it reads once, few, many or a size class.

once TRBJ2-1 TRBD1 TRBV7-9 TGTGCCAGCAGCTCAACCGGACAGGGGTGGAATGAGCAGTTCTTC CASSSTGQGWNEQFF
- TRBJ2-5 - TRBV5-6 TGTGCCAGCAGCACCACCTTCGGCGGGTACCAAGAGACCCAGTACTTC CASSTTFGGYQETQYF
few TRBJ2-7 - TRBV5-1 TGCGCCAGCAGCTTGGCCCTACGACAAGCAGAACGGAGGGAGCAGTACTTC CASSLALRQAERREQYF
few TRBJ2-3 TRBD1 TRBV10-3 TGTGCCATCAGTGGCGACAGGGGGTCTAGCACAGATACGCAGTATTTT CAISGDRGSSTDTQYF
- TRBJ2-7 - TRBV9 TGTGCCAGCAGTGTAGCCTCGAGCTCCTACGAGCAGTACTTC CASSVASSSYEQYF
- TRBJ1-4 TRBD1 TRBV28 TGTGCCAGCACTTCGGGACAGGGTAATGAAAAACTGTTTTTT CASTSGQGNEKLFF
- TRBJ2-1 - TRBV3-1/TRBV3-2 TGTGCCAGCAGCCAAGGGTCGACAGTTAGCAATGAGCAGTTCTTC CASSQGSTVSNEQFF
- TRBJ1-2 TRBD1 TRBV9 TGTGCCAGCAGCGTAGACCCCAGGGGGCAAGGCTATGGCTACACCTTC CASSVDPRGQGYGYTF
- TRBJ2-5 TRBD1 TRBV18 TGTGCCAGCTCACCCGACAGGGCCGGGGAGACCCAGTACTTC CASSPDRAGETQYF
- TRBJ1-1 - TRBV27 TGTGCCAGCAGGTACCTACAGGGCTCCGCTGAAGCTTTCTTT CASRYLQGSAEAFF
- TRBJ2-6 - TRBV6-5 TGTGCCAGCAGTTGGATAGCAACCTCTGGGGCCAACGTCCTGACTTTC CASSWIATSGANVLTF
- TRBJ2-5 - TRBV30 TGTGCCTGGAGTGTATGGGGAGGACAAGAGACCCAGTACTTC CAWSVWGGQETQYF
- TRBJ2-2 - TRBV7-2 TGTGCCAGCAGCTTAGATAGGGGTTCGGGGGAGCTGTTTTTT CASSLDRGSGELFF
- TRBJ2-1 TRBD2 TRBV5-1 TGCGCCAGCAGCCCCTACTCCGGGACTAGCGGGGGGGAGCAGTTCTTC CASSPYSGTSGGEQFF
- TRBJ2-2 TRBD2 TRBV7-8 TGTGCCAGCGGCGGGGATCGCGGGAGGGGGACCGGGGAGCTGTTTTTT CASGGDRGRGTGELFF
- TRBJ2-7 TRBD1 TRBV7-9 TGTGCCAGCAGCACCCTCACAGGGGGCGCCCCGAGATCCTACGAGCAGTACTTC CASSTLTGGAPRSYEQYF
- TRBJ2-1 TRBD2 TRBV6-5 TGTGCCAGCAGTTACGCGAAGCGGGGTATCTACAATGAGCAGTTCTTC CASSYAKRGIYNEQFF
- TRBJ1-5 TRBD1 TRBV28 TGTGCCAGCGGACACCTTCCGGGACAGGGGGATCAGCCCCAGCATTTT CASGHLPGQGDQPQHF
- TRBJ1-1 - TRBV28 TGTGCCAGCACCTTGAGGATGTCCACTGAAGCTTTCTTT CASTLRMSTEAFF
- TRBJ1-2 TRBD1 TRBV5-6 TGTGCCAGCAGCCTGACGACAGGGGGCTCATTTGGGGGCTACACCTTC CASSLTTGGSFGGYTF
once TRBJ1-2 TRBD1 TRBV27 TGTGCCAGCAGTTTTCGGGACAGCTATGGCTACACCTTC CASSFRDSYGYTF
- TRBJ2-7 - TRBV7-2 TGTGCCAGCAGCTCCTTCATGGGCCTGGAGGCCGAGCAGTACTTC CASSSFMGLEAEQYF
- TRBJ1-2 - TRBV7-8 TGTGCCAGCAGCCCTTGGACAGATTTCTATGGCTACACCTTC CASSPWTDFYGYTF
once TRBJ2-2 TRBD2 TRBV11-2 TGTGCCAGCAGCTTAGCGGCTAGCGGGACCGGGGAGCTGTTTTTT CASSLAASGTGELFF
- TRBJ1-2 - TRBV27 TGTGCCAGCAGTTCCGCCGGGACTAGAACCGTCTATGGCTACACCTTC CASSSAGTRTVYGYTF
few TRBJ1-5 TRBD1 TRBV6-1 TGTGCCAGCAGTGACGACAGGGCAAAGGGATATCAGCCCCAGCATTTT CASSDDRAKGYQPQHF
- TRBJ2-5 - TRBV28 TGTGCCAGCAGTATTCTAGAGACCCAGTACTTC CASSILETQYF
- TRBJ1-1 - TRBV28 TGTGCCCTGGTGCGGGGAAGTGAAGCTTTCTTT CALVRGSEAFF